A selection of T cell receptor beta chains follows, all from one sample in a study of spatial heterogeneity in lung cancer. TCRdb reprocessed the 5' RACE reads with MiXCR, giving one entry per CDR3 protein. The sample has 40,000 to 45,000 distinct CDR3 sequences, 6.8% seen once; the top ten hold around 43%. The starting material was PBMCs, obtained at surgery. The receptors were gathered from a female donor with early-stage non-small cell lung cancer. Both conserved end residues are part of each CDR3. Fields, in order: CDR3 protein, CDR3 DNA, J gene, clone size, V gene, D gene. A D gene is named only where the DNA matches it firmly. Clone size appears in some rows only: once, few, many, or a class for an expanded clone.

CASSFRSAGVRQPQHF TGTGCCAGCAGTTTCAGGTCGGCCGGGGTGCGGCAGCCCCAGCATTTT TRBJ1-5 many TRBV27 NA
CASSLNTGGDGYTF TGTGCCAGCAGCTTAAATACAGGGGGCGACGGCTACACCTTC TRBJ1-2 many TRBV7-9 TRBD1
CASSLWSTDTQYF TGTGCCAGCAGCTTGTGGTCGACAGATACGCAGTATTTT TRBJ2-3 few TRBV7-9 NA
CASSSPGLAGRYEQFF TGTGCCAGCAGTTCCCCGGGACTAGCGGGGCGATATGAGCAGTTCTTC TRBJ2-1 many TRBV28 TRBD2
CASSQITTLTGPTF TGCGCCAGCAGCCAAATTACAACCCTGACAGGGCCCACCTTC TRBJ1-2 NA TRBV4-1 TRBD1
CASSEFTGFRSYNSPLHF TGCGCCAGCAGTGAGTTTACCGGGTTTAGATCCTATAATTCACCCCTCCACTTT TRBJ1-6 few TRBV10-2 NA
CATSREGTRKFF TGTGCCACCAGCAGAGAAGGGACTAGGAAGTTCTTC TRBJ2-1 few TRBV15 TRBD2
CASSPRQGYYGYTF TGCGCCAGCAGCCCAAGACAGGGTTACTATGGCTACACCTTC TRBJ1-2 many TRBV5-1 TRBD1
CSARSGGGHEQYF TGCAGTGCTAGAAGCGGGGGGGGTCACGAGCAGTACTTC TRBJ2-7 many TRBV20-1 TRBD2
CASRNGQNGYTF TGTGCCAGCAGAAACGGACAGAATGGCTACACCTTC TRBJ1-2 few TRBV6-6 NA
CASSHRQDSNQPQHF TGCGCCAGCAGCCACCGACAGGATAGCAATCAGCCCCAGCATTTT TRBJ1-5 NA TRBV4-1 NA
CASSESGAKETQYF TGTGCCAGCAGCGAATCGGGGGCTAAAGAGACCCAGTACTTC TRBJ2-5 NA TRBV7-2 NA
CASFGRVYNEQFF TGTGCCTCTTTCGGCAGGGTTTACAATGAGCAGTTCTTC TRBJ2-1 few TRBV5-3 NA
CASSLARNIQYF TGTGCCAGCAGTCTTGCCAGAAACATTCAGTACTTC TRBJ2-4 many TRBV2 NA
CATSRDQGAVNTEAFF TGTGCCACCAGCAGAGATCAGGGGGCGGTGAACACTGAAGCTTTCTTT TRBJ1-1 many TRBV15 TRBD1
CAGTGAGANVLTF TGTGCCGGAACAGGGGCTGGGGCCAACGTCCTGACTTTC TRBJ2-6 NA TRBV6-1 TRBD1
CSALPQGLNTEAFF TGCAGTGCCCTCCCCCAGGGACTGAACACTGAAGCTTTCTTT TRBJ1-1 NA TRBV20-1 NA
CASSHRGLADAKNIQYF TGTGCCAGCAGCCACCGAGGACTAGCGGATGCCAAAAACATTCAGTACTTC TRBJ2-4 few TRBV14 TRBD2
CASSLLTGDTYEQYF TGTGCCAGCAGCTTGTTGACGGGGGACACCTACGAGCAGTACTTC TRBJ2-7 many TRBV5-4 NA
CSARRGGDTQYF TGCAGTGCTAGGAGGGGAGGAGATACGCAGTATTTT TRBJ2-3 many TRBV20-1 NA
CSVEGTFQGNTEAFF TGCAGCGTGGAAGGTACTTTTCAGGGAAACACTGAAGCTTTCTTT TRBJ1-1 many TRBV29-1 NA
CASSLMTGGKFF TGTGCCAGCAGCTTAATGACAGGGGGGAAGTTCTTC TRBJ2-1 many TRBV7-2 TRBD1
CASSQAGTQAFF TGCGCCAGCAGCCAAGCCGGGACACAAGCTTTCTTT TRBJ1-1 many TRBV4-1 NA
CSARSLAGGSPSEQYF TGCAGTGCTAGATCACTAGCGGGGGGGTCCCCCTCCGAGCAGTACTTC TRBJ2-7 few TRBV20-1 TRBD2
CASRTRGTGNTEAFF TGTGCCAGCAGAACAAGGGGGACAGGGAACACTGAAGCTTTCTTT TRBJ1-1 NA TRBV13 TRBD1
CASSWGSNTEAFF TGCGCCAGCAGCTGGGGGTCGAACACTGAAGCTTTCTTT TRBJ1-1 many TRBV5-1 NA
CASSADRGRNYGYAF TGTGCCAGCAGTGCGGACAGGGGAAGAAACTATGGCTACGCCTTC TRBJ1-2 NA TRBV2 TRBD1
CASSYSRTSKETQYF TGTGCCAGCAGTTACTCGCGGACGAGTAAAGAGACCCAGTACTTC TRBJ2-5 NA TRBV6-5 NA
CASSLLSRGNHGYTF TGTGCCAGCAGCTTACTCAGCAGAGGAAACCATGGCTACACCTTC TRBJ1-2 many TRBV13 NA
CASSLGLSYTF TGTGCCAGCAGTCTCGGACTGAGCTACACCTTC TRBJ1-2 few TRBV12-3/TRBV12-4 NA
CASSQSSTEMGSPLHF TGCGCCAGCAGCCAAAGCTCGACGGAGATGGGGTCACCCCTCCACTTT TRBJ1-6 few TRBV4-1 NA
CASSPWGQADTQYF TGTGCCAGCAGCCCCTGGGGGCAAGCAGATACGCAGTATTTT TRBJ2-3 many TRBV9 NA
CASSLGWGTGELFF TGTGCCAGCAGCTTAGGATGGGGCACCGGGGAGCTGTTTTTT TRBJ2-2 many TRBV7-3 NA
CASSLDRISNQPQHF TGTGCCAGCAGCTTAGACAGGATTAGCAATCAGCCCCAGCATTTT TRBJ1-5 NA TRBV7-8 NA
CASSLRSTDGYTF TGTGCCAGCAGCTTGCGGTCCACTGATGGCTACACCTTC TRBJ1-2 many TRBV5-6 NA
CASSRPGGYEQYF TGTGCCAGCTCGCGCCCGGGGGGGTACGAGCAGTACTTC TRBJ2-7 few TRBV6-5 TRBD2
CATGRDRVPGQPQHF TGTGCCACCGGCAGAGACCGGGTCCCCGGGCAGCCCCAGCATTTT TRBJ1-5 many TRBV15 NA
CASSFDGGFDSPLHF TGTGCCAGCAGCTTTGATGGGGGTTTTGATTCACCCCTCCACTTT TRBJ1-6 NA TRBV7-2 NA
CASSQDELRDTQYF TGTGCCAGCAGCCAAGATGAGCTTCGGGATACGCAGTATTTT TRBJ2-3 few TRBV3-1 NA
CASSTGAYTEAFF TGTGCCAGCAGTACAGGGGCCTACACTGAAGCTTTCTTT TRBJ1-1 many TRBV6-2/TRBV6-3 TRBD1
CASDDRAGNTQYF TGTGCCAGCGACGACAGGGCCGGCAATACGCAGTATTTT TRBJ2-3 NA TRBV7-9 TRBD1
CSIYGGTANEKLFF TGCAGCATCTATGGGGGGACAGCAAATGAAAAACTGTTTTTT TRBJ1-4 few TRBV29-1 TRBD1
CASSLWGAGGELFF TGTGCCAGCAGTTTATGGGGGGCCGGCGGGGAGCTGTTTTTT TRBJ2-2 few TRBV28 NA
CASSRGASGTQETQYF TGCGCCAGCAGCCGAGGGGCTAGCGGGACCCAAGAGACCCAGTACTTC TRBJ2-5 few TRBV5-1 TRBD2
CASSLGGNQQFF TGTGCCAGCAGCTTAGGGGGGAACCAGCAGTTCTTC TRBJ2-1 many TRBV7-2 NA
CSVERLLGSYNEQFF TGCAGCGTTGAAAGGCTCCTCGGCTCCTACAATGAGCAGTTCTTC TRBJ2-1 few TRBV29-1 NA
CASSLRSNTGELFF TGCGCCAGCAGCTTGAGATCAAACACCGGGGAGCTGTTTTTT TRBJ2-2 NA TRBV5-1 NA
CASSPSGQGKLYEQYF TGCGCCAGCTCCCCGAGTGGACAGGGGAAATTATACGAGCAGTACTTC TRBJ2-7 few TRBV5-1 TRBD1
CASSSGTGVLNEQFF TGCGCCAGCAGCTCCGGGACAGGGGTACTCAATGAGCAGTTCTTC TRBJ2-1 few TRBV5-1 TRBD1
CASSQPGTGTYEQYF TGTGCCAGCAGCCAACCAGGGACAGGGACGTACGAGCAGTACTTC TRBJ2-7 many TRBV11-2 TRBD1
CSASPGPSLEQFF TGCAGTGCTAGCCCTGGTCCTTCACTTGAGCAGTTCTTC TRBJ2-1 few TRBV20-1 NA
CASSRRQGPNEKLFF TGTGCCAGCAGCCGAAGACAGGGCCCTAATGAAAAACTGTTTTTT TRBJ1-4 few TRBV7-2 TRBD1
CSARDYRTGNNEQFF TGCAGTGCTAGAGACTACCGGACAGGGAACAATGAGCAGTTCTTC TRBJ2-1 many TRBV20-1 TRBD1
CSAPRGAPETQYF TGCAGTGCCCCGCGCGGGGCCCCAGAGACCCAGTACTTC TRBJ2-5 few TRBV20-1 NA
CASSFQGTYGYTF TGTGCCAGCAGTTTCCAGGGAACCTATGGCTACACCTTC TRBJ1-2 NA TRBV6-5 NA
CATSRDWVGAEAFF TGTGCCACCAGCAGAGATTGGGTTGGGGCCGAAGCTTTCTTT TRBJ1-1 NA TRBV15 NA
CSAYEGTGQPQHF TGCAGTGCTTACGAGGGCACAGGGCAGCCCCAGCATTTT TRBJ1-5 many TRBV20-1 NA
CASSYPPIGTGAKYNEQFF TGTGCCAGCAGTTACCCCCCGATAGGGACAGGGGCCAAGTACAATGAGCAGTTCTTC TRBJ2-1 many TRBV6-2/TRBV6-3 TRBD1
CASSLGPGTSGGSYNEQFF TGCGCCAGCAGCTTGGGTCCCGGGACTAGCGGGGGATCCTACAATGAGCAGTTCTTC TRBJ2-1 few TRBV5-1 TRBD2
CASSYSLASTTDTQYF TGTGCCAGCAGTTACTCGCTAGCTAGCACCACAGATACGCAGTATTTT TRBJ2-3 few TRBV6-5 NA